The 16 T cell receptor beta chains listed next were all sequenced from one sample in a study of beta chain features in type 1 diabetes. Expressed TCRB transcripts were sequenced, since all the RNA that had been isolated was reverse transcribed. Repertoires were generated with immunoSEQ multiplex PCR, while TCRdb's copy carries only in-frame clones and drops some. The table lists about 140,000 clones, less than 11% of them singletons. Sequenced sample: naive CD4+ T cells from blood. Receptor source: a man in his late teens or twenties in good health.

This clone was picked up a small number of times. The rearrangement links TRBV7-2 to TRBJ2-1; maybe TRBD1 (6 bases). Trimming pared 1 base from V and 7 bases from J, leaving 11 bases between. In germline, CDR1 is SGHTA, CDR2 FQGNSA. The CDR3 spans 14 residues. In DNA form, the CDR3 reads TGTGCCAGCAGCTTAGTTCCGGGGACAAATGAGCAGTTCTTC. This codes for CASSLVPGTNEQFF.

This clone has more than one count but fewer than ten. The gene calls are TRBV18 and TRBJ2-2; D is unclear. CDR3 size: 15 residues. The V and J ends lost 4 bases and 0 bases respectively, with 9 bases between them. Germline assignment: CDR1 KGHSH and CDR2 LQKENI. CDR3 sequence (DNA): TGTGCCAGCTCACAAGACACCACGAACACCGGGGAGCTGTTTTTT. Its translation is CASSQDTTNTGELFF.

The chain has TRBV6-4 and TRBJ1-5; no clear D gene. The CDR3 spans 13 residues. Trimming left V 3 bases short and J 6 bases short, with 9 bases between. The germline gives CDR1 MRHNA, CDR2 SNTAGT. CDR3 DNA sequence: TGTGCCAGCAGTGAATTCGCGGGTCAGCCCCAGCATTTT. Residues: CASSEFAGQPQHF.

In this sample, this clone turned up a few times. This chain connects TRBV5-4 to TRBJ1-6; D gene unclear. Trimming shortened V by 4 bases and J by 4 bases, and 15 bases separated the two germline ends. Germline V gene lookup returns CDR1 SGHNT and CDR2 YYREEE (reference sequence). This CDR3 contains 16 residues. For the CDR3, the DNA is TGTGCCAGCAGCCAACGACAAACCCCTTATAATTCACCCCTCCACTTT. It is translated as CASSQRQTPYNSPLHF.

The chain uses TRBV7-2 and TRBJ2-1; D is perhaps TRBD2 (7 bases). V was pared by 5 bases and J by 5 bases, with 16 bases between. CDR3 size: 15 residues. Germline V gene sequence: CDR1 SGHTA, CDR2 FQGNSA. The chain's CDR3 is CASSTLRGGHNEQFF. The CDR3 DNA sequence: TGTGCCAGCAGCACATTACGCGGGGGCCACAATGAGCAGTTCTTC.

This clone showed up just a few times. This rearrangement joins TRBV7-2 to TRBJ1-2, with 8 bases aligning to TRBD1. The CDR3 totals 16 residues. With V trimmed by 1 base and J by 2 bases, 6 bases remained unmatched. Per the germline V gene, CDR1 is SGHTA and CDR2 is FQGNSA. This CDR3 reads CASSLDRGQGNYGYTF. The CDR3 nucleotides read TGTGCCAGCAGCTTAGATCGTGGACAGGGAAACTATGGCTACACCTTC.

This clone was counted between two and nine times. The chain is built from TRBV7-6 and TRBJ2-3; 12 bases map to TRBD2. Germline V gene lookup returns CDR1 SGHVS and CDR2 FNYEAQ. J lost 4 bases, V lost 5 bases, and 7 bases had no gene match. The CDR3 is made up of 16 amino acids. CDR3 coding DNA: TGTGCCAGCAGCGCGACTAGCGGGGGCACGGCAGATACGCAGTATTTT. Translated, it gives CASSATSGGTADTQYF. Looking up the rest from reference TRBV7-6 and TRBJ2-3 gives the full variable domain: GAGVSQSPRYKVTKRGQDVALRCDPISGHVSLYWYRQALGQGPEFLTYFNYEAQQDKSGLPNDRFSAERPEGSISTLTIQRTEQRDSAMYRCASSATSGGTADTQYFGPGTRLTVL.

The rearrangement links TRBV28 to TRBJ1-4; maybe TRBD1 (5 bases). CDR1 MDHEN and CDR2 SYDVKM come from the germline V gene. Trimming stripped 2 bases from V and 8 bases from J, with 15 bases between. The CDR3 runs 15 residues. The chain's CDR3 is CASSLGARAGEKLFF. The CDR3, as DNA: TGTGCCAGCAGTTTAGGGGCCAGGGCGGGAGAAAAACTGTTTTTT.

Points on this clone: Different DNA sequences within this sample yield the same CDR3. The gene calls are TRBV19 and TRBJ2-7; 7 bases align to TRBD1. The ends lost 2 bases at V and 5 bases at J; junction bases unmatched: 0. Germline CDR1 and CDR2: LNHDA and SQIVND (reference sequence). The CDR3 is 12 amino acids. The CDR3 loop is CASSIQGDEQYF. CDR3 bases: TGTGCCAGTAGTATACAGGGGGACGAGCAGTACTTC.

This clone has only a few counts. V and J are TRBV27 and TRBJ2-1; 11 nucleotides line up with TRBD1. Germline CDR1 is MNHEY and CDR2 is SMNVEV (reference sequence). This CDR3 spans 15 amino acids. Unmatched junction bases numbered 8, after V lost 7 bases and J lost 6 bases. The CDR3: CASTSRDRGINEQFF. The DNA of the CDR3 is TGTGCCAGCACCTCCCGGGACAGGGGGATCAATGAGCAGTTCTTC.

The chain is built from TRBV6-6 and TRBJ2-1, with TRBD1 matching over 8 bases. Germline CDR1 reads MNHNY; CDR2 reads SVGAGI (reference sequence). The CDR3 consists of 15 residues. After removal of 0 bases from V and 9 bases from J, the junction contained 7 bases not matched to a gene. CDR3 in DNA: TGTGCCAGCAGTTACTCCCGGACAGGGCGAAGTGAGCAGTTCTTC. Translated: CASSYSRTGRSEQFF.

The rearrangement joins TRBV6-1 to TRBJ2-3, with 10 bases matching TRBD2. V dropped 2 bases and J dropped 1; count of bases not matched to a gene: 12. This CDR3 is 19 amino acids long. Germline V CDR1 and CDR2: MNHNS, SASEGT. The CDR3 protein is CASSESAGGHLSRTDTQYF. CDR3 nucleotide sequence: TGTGCCAGCAGTGAATCAGCGGGAGGGCACCTATCTCGCACAGATACGCAGTATTTT.

This clone has just a few counts. This chain links TRBV7-2 with TRBJ1-1; perhaps TRBD1 as D (6 bases). Germline V gene sequence: CDR1 SGHTA, CDR2 FQGNSA. The CDR3 consists of 13 residues. Trimming cost V 6 bases and J 11 bases, with 19 bases left between them. This CDR3 is CASRLDRTHGAFF. DNA of the CDR3: TGTGCCAGCAGACTAGACAGGACCCATGGGGCTTTCTTT.

The chain recombines TRBV11-2 with TRBJ1-4; 7 nucleotides agree with TRBD1. The CDR3 length is 14 residues. Germline V gives CDR1 SGHAT, CDR2 FQNNGV. V lost 5 bases and J lost 4; bases outside the gene matches: 4. In nucleotides, the CDR3 is TGTGCCAGCAGCCCGGACAGGCTTAATGAAAAACTGTTTTTT. Its translation: CASSPDRLNEKLFF.

In this sample, this clone turned up a few times. The chain has TRBV7-6 and TRBJ1-2; D uncertain. Germline-derived CDR1 and CDR2 are SGHVS and FNYEAQ. This CDR3 spans 12 amino acids. The V end lost 5 bases, the J end lost 7 bases, and 11 bases lay between the germline ends. CDR3 sequence (DNA): TGTGCCAGCAGCGGTCTGCTCGGTGGCTACACCTTC. Protein product: CASSGLLGGYTF.

This clone has only a few counts. The chain links TRBV5-1 to TRBJ1-5, with 7 bases matching TRBD1. CDR3 size: 14 residues. V was clipped by 4 bases and J by 7 bases; unmatched bases: 8. Germline V CDR1 and CDR2: SGHRS, YFSETQ. The CDR3 nucleotides are TGCGCCAGCAGCGAGGGGACAGTGGGGCAGCCCCAGCATTTT. Amino acids: CASSEGTVGQPQHF.